Each of the 27 T cell receptor beta chains below was sequenced from the same sample in a study of cytomegalovirus exposure and HLA in healthy donors. Researchers ran the PCR with 60 Vbeta and 13 Jbeta primers. Measured with immunoSEQ multiplex PCR; TCRdb has only the in-frame clones, and not every one. Among around 130,000 clones listed, 65% to 80% were seen once. The material sequenced was PBMCs. These receptors were obtained from a man between 18 and 29 years old in good health and CMV-seropositive.

The chain uses TRBV25-1 and TRBJ2-7, with TRBD1 identical over 9 bases. V gave up 5 bases and J gave up 5 bases; unmatched junction bases: 10. Germline values: CDR1 MGHDK, CDR2 SYGVNS. There are 15 residues in the CDR3. The CDR3 spells CASSPTGQGRHEQYF. The CDR3 region has the DNA TGTGCCAGCAGTCCCACGGGACAGGGTCGCCACGAGCAGTACTTC.

The chain links TRBV2 to TRBJ2-7, with 11 bases aligning to TRBD2. The germline V gene encodes CDR1 SNHLY and CDR2 FYNNEI. Losses at the gene ends were 7 bases for V and 0 bases for J; bases not matched to a gene: 2. There are 14 residues in the CDR3. CDR3 in DNA: TGTGCCAGCATAGGGACTAGCGGCTCCTACGAGCAGTACTTC. Translation gives CASIGTSGSYEQYF.

This clone showed up just a few times. The chain employs TRBV6-5 and TRBJ1-5; 7 bases match TRBD1. From germline, CDR1 is MNHEY and CDR2 SVGAGI. The junction had 0 bases not matched to a gene; V was cut back by 5 bases and J by 5 bases. The CDR3 is made up of 12 amino acids. CDR3 residues: CASSDRDQPQHF. The CDR3 nucleotides read TGTGCCAGCAGTGACAGGGATCAGCCCCAGCATTTT.

The V gene is TRBV10-3, the J gene TRBJ1-1; 8 positions match TRBD1. The CDR3 extends over 12 amino acids. The V gene end was trimmed by 5 bases and the J gene end by 8 bases; junction bases not matched to a gene: 4. Germline assignment: CDR1 ENHRY and CDR2 SYGVKD. The CDR3 sequence: CAISSDRAEAFF. In nucleotides, the CDR3 is TGTGCCATCAGTTCGGACAGGGCCGAAGCTTTCTTT.

The V gene is TRBV29-1, the J gene TRBJ2-7; TRBD1 agrees at 12 bases. Germline assignment: CDR1 SQVTM and CDR2 ANQGSEA. V trimming: 7 bases; J trimming: 7 bases; junction bases outside the gene matches: 8. The CDR3 spans 13 residues. In DNA form, the CDR3 reads TGCAGCGCCCGGGACAGGGGGCGCGGGGAGCAGTACTTC. Its translation: CSARDRGRGEQYF.

The V call is TRBV5-5, the J call TRBJ1-2; 9 bases are a match to TRBD1. In germline, CDR1 is SGHKS, CDR2 YYEKEE (reference sequence). J gave up 2 bases and V 4 bases, and 12 bases lay outside the gene matches. CDR3 length: 17 amino acids. CDR3 DNA: TGTGCCAGCAGCCGAGACGGGACAGGGAACCCCAACTATGGCTACACCTTC. Translation: CASSRDGTGNPNYGYTF. Full variable domain (outside the CDR3, taken from reference TRBV5-5 and TRBJ1-2): DAGVTQSPTHLIKTRGQQVTLRCSPISGHKSVSWYQQVLGQGPQFIFQYYEKEERGRGNFPDRFSARQFPNYSSELNVNALLLGDSALYLCASSRDGTGNPNYGYTFGSGTRLTVV.

The V and J genes are TRBV27 and TRBJ1-1; TRBD1 is a possible D gene (5 bases). The CDR3 spans 17 residues. V lost 6 bases to trimming and J lost 10 bases, with 30 bases between them. Germline CDR1 and CDR2: MNHEY and SMNVEV (reference sequence). CDR3 protein: CASSADIRRPPGWGAFF. The CDR3 bases are TGTGCCAGCAGCGCGGACATTAGGCGGCCGCCGGGTTGGGGAGCTTTCTTT.

This clone was seen only a few times. The chain is built from TRBV2 and TRBJ2-5; 8 bases map to TRBD2. Trimming took 1 base from V and 5 from J; bases not matched to a gene: 9. The CDR3 is 16 residues long. CDR1 is SNHLY, CDR2 FYNNEI, per germline. DNA for the CDR3: TGTGCCAGCAGTGAAGTGGGACTAGGGGAGGGGGAGACCCAGTACTTC. It specifies CASSEVGLGEGETQYF.

The rearrangement links TRBV7-9 to TRBJ1-3, with 7 positions matching TRBD1. CDR3 length: 15 residues. With 7 bases clipped from V and 1 base from J, the junction kept 7 bases outside the gene matches. In germline, CDR1 is SEHNR, CDR2 FQNEAQ (reference sequence). The DNA for the CDR3 is TGTGCCAGCAATCAGGGGGTTTTGTCTGGAAACACCATATATTTT. Protein: CASNQGVLSGNTIYF. Using reference TRBV7-9 and TRBJ1-3 for the parts outside the CDR3, the full variable domain is DTGVSQNPRHKITKRGQNVTFRCDPISEHNRLYWYRQTLGQGPEFLTYFQNEAQLEKSRLLSDRFSAERPKGSFSTLEIQRTEQGDSAMYLCASNQGVLSGNTIYFGEGSWLTVV.

Only a few counts were recorded for this clone. The V and J genes are TRBV4-2 and TRBJ2-1, with TRBD2 matching 9 bases. V shed 3 bases, J shed 5 bases, and the junction held 2 bases outside the gene matches. The CDR3 has 14 amino acids. Germline CDR1 reads LGHNA; CDR2 reads YNFKEQ. The CDR3 loop is CASSQRGGNNEQFF. CDR3 DNA sequence: TGTGCCAGCAGCCAGCGGGGGGGAAACAATGAGCAGTTCTTC.

This chain uses TRBV29-1 with TRBJ2-5; 8 nucleotides match TRBD1. There are 13 residues in the CDR3. Germline V gene data show CDR1 as SQVTM and CDR2 as ANQGSEA. Trimming at V came to 6 bases and at J to 2 bases, leaving 5 bases not matched to a gene. CDR3: CSVGDRGQETQYF. The CDR3 bases are TGCAGCGTCGGAGACAGGGGTCAAGAGACCCAGTACTTC. Drawing the rest from reference TRBV29-1 and TRBJ2-5, the complete variable domain is SAVISQKPSRDICQRGTSLTIQCQVDSQVTMMFWYRQQPGQSLTLIATANQGSEATYESGFVIDKFPISRPNLTFSTLTVSNMSPEDSSIYLCSVGDRGQETQYFGPGTRLLVL.

The CDR3 region has the DNA TGCAGCGTTGACGGGGGACAGGGGGCCGGTGAAGCTTTCTTT. This sequence encodes CSVDGGQGAGEAFF. V is TRBV29-1 and J is TRBJ1-1, with 12 bases matching TRBD1. This CDR3 comprises 14 residues. From germline, CDR1 is SQVTM and CDR2 ANQGSEA. V shed 3 bases, J shed 7 bases, and the junction held 6 bases outside the gene matches.

The rearrangement links TRBV6-5 to TRBJ2-1; 7 bases fit TRBD2. Germline values: CDR1 MNHEY, CDR2 SVGAGI. Trimming removed 0 bases from V and 5 bases from J; junction bases left unmatched: 4. The CDR3 sequence is 15 residues long. The CDR3 reads CASSYSGLADNEQFF. The CDR3 DNA reads as TGTGCCAGCAGTTACTCCGGTCTAGCGGACAATGAGCAGTTCTTC.

The chain has TRBV11-2 and TRBJ1-5; 11 bases line up with TRBD1. The CDR3 consists of 15 residues. Losses at the gene ends were 3 bases for V and 7 bases for J; bases not matched to a gene: 5. Germline CDR1 reads SGHAT; CDR2 reads FQNNGV. The CDR3 spells CASSFGQGAYQPQHF. The CDR3 nucleotides are TGTGCCAGCAGCTTTGGACAGGGGGCGTACCAGCCCCAGCATTTT.

The chain is built from TRBV6-5 and TRBJ1-4; D is uncertain. Germline V gene lookup returns CDR1 MNHEY and CDR2 SVGAGI. The CDR3 consists of 14 residues. Between the trimmed V and J ends, which lost 9 bases and 5 bases, there was a span of 16 bases. CDR3 sequence (DNA): TGTGCCAGTTCACGCGGTCTAGGAAATGAAAAACTGTTTTTT. Encoded protein: CASSRGLGNEKLFF.

The sample holds a few counts of this clone. The CDR3 DNA is TGTGCCAGCAGTTTTTCCGGACAGGGAGGTGTGTATGGCTACACCTTC. The encoded protein is CASSFSGQGGVYGYTF. This chain uses TRBV27 with TRBJ1-2; 8 nucleotides align to TRBD1. This CDR3 is built from 16 residues. J was trimmed by 5 bases and V by 3 bases; bases with no gene match: 11. Looked up from germline, CDR1 is MNHEY and CDR2 is SMNVEV (reference sequence).

The chain recombines TRBV28 with TRBJ1-1, with D possibly matching TRBD1 (5 bases). Trimming cost V 4 bases and J 10 bases, with 13 bases left between them. The germline CDR1 and CDR2 sequences are MDHEN and SYDVKM. The CDR3 is 12 amino acids. CDR3 loop: CASSSPTTVAFF. The CDR3 nucleotides read TGTGCCAGCAGTTCTCCCACGACAGTAGCTTTCTTT.

The chain uses TRBV12-2 and TRBJ2-7; TRBD2, the table's D call, was not compared with the DNA. TRBV12-2 represents a pseudogene. This CDR3 contains 16 residues. Here the CDR3 reads CASRSRTSGSAGEQYF. CDR3 coding DNA: TGTGCAAGTCGCTCCAGGACTAGCGGGAGCGCCGGTGAGCAGTACTTC.

This clone was recorded once. V usage is TRBV9 and J usage is TRBJ1-2; D not certain. Germline CDR1 is SGDLS and CDR2 is YYNGEE. Trimming shortened V by 0 bases and J by 6 bases, and 15 bases separated the two germline ends. The CDR3 is 15 residues long. CDR3 DNA: TGTGCCAGCAGCGTAGTTATCTCGGGGAGGAATGGCTACACCTTC. Its protein product is CASSVVISGRNGYTF.

The chain joins TRBV28 to TRBJ2-5, with D perhaps TRBD2 (5 bases). TRBJ2-7 explains the end of the DNA better; the J call may be wrong. The CDR3 runs 14 residues. Germline V gives CDR1 MDHEN, CDR2 SYDVKM. The CDR3 DNA sequence: TGTGCCAGCAGTCCGCCCGCTAGCTACTACGAGCAGTACTTC. Translating gives CASSPPASYYEQYF.

Here the CDR3 reads CASSLGGTIGELFF. CDR3 nucleotide sequence: TGTGCCAGCAGTTTAGGCGGGACCATAGGGGAGCTGTTTTTT. The gene calls are TRBV27 and TRBJ2-2; D possibly corresponds to TRBD2 (6 bases). From germline, CDR1 is MNHEY and CDR2 SMNVEV (reference sequence). V was shortened by 2 bases and J by 8 bases, with 12 bases between the two germline ends. The CDR3 runs to 14 residues.

V is TRBV27 and J is TRBJ2-7; D is perhaps TRBD2 (6 bases). Germline loops: CDR1 MNHEY, CDR2 SMNVEV (reference sequence). Trimming stripped 6 bases from V and 5 bases from J, with 11 bases between. The CDR3 is 12 residues long. The CDR3 spells CASRGGLHEQYF. CDR3 DNA sequence: TGTGCCAGCAGGGGAGGTCTTCACGAGCAGTACTTC.

On this clone: Compared with germline, one end of the junction differs, possibly owing to a read error. This chain connects TRBV2 to TRBJ2-1; 10 bases align to TRBD2. The CDR3 is made up of 14 amino acids. The V gene's germline CDR1 is SNHLY and CDR2 FYNNEI. For the CDR3, the DNA is TGTGCCAGCACCCTAGCGGGAGAGGGCAATCAGCAGTTCTTC. It yields the protein CASTLAGEGNQQFF.

The rearrangement uses TRBV6-6 and TRBJ2-2; TRBD1 might be the D (5 bases). Germline V gene sequence: CDR1 MNHNY, CDR2 SVGAGI (reference sequence). The ends were cut back, 5 bases at V and 6 bases at J, with 13 bases in the middle. The CDR3 sequence is 14 residues long. CDR3 in DNA: TGTGCCAGCAGTCCTCCCGGCAGGGCCGGGGAGCTGTTTTTT. Its translation: CASSPPGRAGELFF.

The rearrangement links TRBV9 to TRBJ2-7; D is possibly TRBD1 (6 bases). V lost 0 bases and J 0 bases, leaving 10 bases between the germline ends. Germline CDR1 SGDLS, CDR2 YYNGEE. The CDR3 is 15 residues long. CDR3 amino acids: CASSVGGTNSYEQYF. As DNA, the CDR3 is TGTGCCAGCAGCGTAGGTGGGACAAACTCCTACGAGCAGTACTTC.

The chain is built from TRBV7-9 and TRBJ1-1; 8 positions match TRBD1. The junction had 12 bases not matched to a gene; V was cut back by 5 bases and J by 4 bases. CDR3 length: 16 amino acids. CDR1 is SEHNR, CDR2 FQNEAQ, per germline (reference sequence). As DNA, the CDR3 is TGTGCCAGCAGCGCTCGGACAGGGATTTTATCCACTGAAGCTTTCTTT. It is translated as CASSARTGILSTEAFF.

This clone has more than one count but fewer than ten. The chain combines TRBV7-8 with TRBJ2-1; 8 nucleotides match TRBD1. Germline lookup yields CDR1 SGHVS and CDR2 FQNEAQ. The trim removed 1 base at V and 6 bases at J, leaving 5 bases unmatched. The CDR3 consists of 15 residues. CDR3 coding DNA: TGTGCCAGCAGCTTAGAAAGGACAGGGCCCAATGAGCAGTTCTTC. Translated: CASSLERTGPNEQFF. The variable domain in full, with the rest retrieved from reference TRBV7-8 and TRBJ2-1, is GAGVSQSPRYKVAKRGQDVALRCDPISGHVSLFWYQQALGQGPEFLTYFQNEAQLDKSGLPSDRFFAERPEGSVSTLKIQRTQQEDSAVYLCASSLERTGPNEQFFGPGTRLTVL.